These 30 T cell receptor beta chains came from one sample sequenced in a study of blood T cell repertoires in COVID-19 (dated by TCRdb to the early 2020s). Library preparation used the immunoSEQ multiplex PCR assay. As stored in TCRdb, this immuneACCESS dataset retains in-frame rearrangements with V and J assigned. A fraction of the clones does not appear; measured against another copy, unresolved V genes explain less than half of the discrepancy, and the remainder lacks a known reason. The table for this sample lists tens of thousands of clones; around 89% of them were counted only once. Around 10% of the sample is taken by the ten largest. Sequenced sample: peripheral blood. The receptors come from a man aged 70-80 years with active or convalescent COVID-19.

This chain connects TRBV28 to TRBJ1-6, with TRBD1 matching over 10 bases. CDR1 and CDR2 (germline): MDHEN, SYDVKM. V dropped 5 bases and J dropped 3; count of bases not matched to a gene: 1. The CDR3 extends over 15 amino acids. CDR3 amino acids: CASSRTGGYNSPLHF. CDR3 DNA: TGTGCCAGCAGTAGGACAGGGGGCTATAATTCACCCCTCCACTTT.

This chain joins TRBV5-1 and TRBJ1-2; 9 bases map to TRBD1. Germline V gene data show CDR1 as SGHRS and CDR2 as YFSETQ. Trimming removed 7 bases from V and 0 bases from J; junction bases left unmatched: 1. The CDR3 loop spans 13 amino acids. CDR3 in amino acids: CASGTGPNYGYTF. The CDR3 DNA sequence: TGCGCCAGCGGGACAGGGCCTAACTATGGCTACACCTTC.

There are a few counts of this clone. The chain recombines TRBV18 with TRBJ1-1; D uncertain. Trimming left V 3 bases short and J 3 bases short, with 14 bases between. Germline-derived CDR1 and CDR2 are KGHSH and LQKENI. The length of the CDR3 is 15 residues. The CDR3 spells CASSPPDWDYTEAFF. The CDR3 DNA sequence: TGTGCCAGCTCACCTCCGGACTGGGATTACACTGAAGCTTTCTTT.

The CDR3 nucleotides are TGTGCCTGGAGACAGGGAAATTCACCCCTCCACTTT. Amino acid sequence: CAWRQGNSPLHF. The V call is TRBV30, the J call TRBJ1-6; a possible D gene is TRBD1 (6 bases). Trimming left V 3 bases short and J 7 bases short, with 7 bases between. The CDR3 is made up of 12 amino acids. Germline V lookup: CDR1 GTSNPN, CDR2 SVGIG (reference sequence).

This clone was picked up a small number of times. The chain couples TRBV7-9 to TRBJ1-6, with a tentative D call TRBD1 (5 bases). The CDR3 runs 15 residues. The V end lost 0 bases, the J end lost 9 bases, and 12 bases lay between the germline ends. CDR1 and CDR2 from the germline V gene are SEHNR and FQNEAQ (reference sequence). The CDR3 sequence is CASSLAERRGSPLHF. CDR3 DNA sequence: TGTGCCAGCAGCTTAGCTGAGAGGAGGGGTTCACCCCTCCACTTT.

The CDR3 loop reads CASSQDRGRYEQYF. The DNA of the CDR3 is TGCGCCAGCAGCCAGGACCGCGGGAGGTACGAGCAGTACTTC. V and J are TRBV4-3 and TRBJ2-7; 8 nucleotides agree with TRBD2. There are 14 residues in the CDR3. Losses at the gene ends were 3 bases for V and 4 bases for J; bases not matched to a gene: 5. Looked up from germline, CDR1 is LGHNA and CDR2 is YSLEER.

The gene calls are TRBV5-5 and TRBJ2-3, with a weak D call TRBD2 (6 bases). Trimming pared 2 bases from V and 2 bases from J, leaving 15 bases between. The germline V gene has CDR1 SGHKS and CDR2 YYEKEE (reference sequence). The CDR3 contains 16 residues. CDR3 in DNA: TGTGCCAGCAGCTTTGGGGGGAGCTCCCCCACAGATACGCAGTATTTT. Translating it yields CASSFGGSSPTDTQYF.

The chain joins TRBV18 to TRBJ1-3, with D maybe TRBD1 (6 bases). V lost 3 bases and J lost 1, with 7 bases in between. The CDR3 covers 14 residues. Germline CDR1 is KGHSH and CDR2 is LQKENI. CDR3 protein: CASSPDSSGNTIYF. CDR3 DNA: TGTGCCAGCTCACCGGACAGTTCTGGAAACACCATATATTTT.

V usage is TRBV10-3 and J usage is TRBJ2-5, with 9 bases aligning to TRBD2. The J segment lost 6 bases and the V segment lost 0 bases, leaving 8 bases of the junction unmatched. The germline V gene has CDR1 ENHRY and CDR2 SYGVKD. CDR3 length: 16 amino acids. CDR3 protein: CAISESTLAGWQTQYF. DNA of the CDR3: TGTGCCATCAGTGAGTCAACTCTAGCGGGGTGGCAGACCCAGTACTTC.

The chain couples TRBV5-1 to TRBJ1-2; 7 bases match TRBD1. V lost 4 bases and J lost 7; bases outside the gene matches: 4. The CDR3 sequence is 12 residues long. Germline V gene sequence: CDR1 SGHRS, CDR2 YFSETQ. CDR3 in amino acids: CASSEPGGGYTF. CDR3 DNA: TGCGCCAGCAGCGAGCCAGGGGGTGGCTACACCTTC.

The CDR3 here is CASSQAQTQETQYF. In nucleotides, the CDR3 is TGCGCCAGCAGTCAGGCCCAAACCCAAGAGACCCAGTACTTC. This chain joins TRBV5-1 and TRBJ2-5; D is unresolved. Germline V gives CDR1 SGHRS, CDR2 YFSETQ. The CDR3 sequence is 14 residues long. Trimming stripped 5 bases from V and 1 base from J, with 12 bases between.

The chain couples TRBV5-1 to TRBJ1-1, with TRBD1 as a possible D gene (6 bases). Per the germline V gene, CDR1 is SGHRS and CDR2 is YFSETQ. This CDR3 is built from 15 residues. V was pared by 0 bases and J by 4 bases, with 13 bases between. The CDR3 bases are TGCGCCAGCAGCTTGGATGGGGGCGCAGGCACTGAAGCTTTCTTT. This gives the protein CASSLDGGAGTEAFF.

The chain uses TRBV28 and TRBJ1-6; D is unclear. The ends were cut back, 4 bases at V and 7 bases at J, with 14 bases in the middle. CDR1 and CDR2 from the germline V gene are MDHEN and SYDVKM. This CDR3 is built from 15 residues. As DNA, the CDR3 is TGTGCCAGCAGTTCGTCGGAGATAAGAAATTCACCCCTCCACTTT. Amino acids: CASSSSEIRNSPLHF.

CDR3 region: CASSLGRASYEQYF. CDR3 DNA sequence: TGTGCCAGCAGCTTGGGCAGGGCCTCATACGAGCAGTACTTC. The J gene is TRBJ2-7, the V gene TRBV5-6; possible D gene TRBD1, 5 bases. V dropped 0 bases and J dropped 4 bases, with 11 bases sitting between them. The CDR3 is 14 amino acids. Germline CDR1 reads SGHDT; CDR2 reads YYEEEE.

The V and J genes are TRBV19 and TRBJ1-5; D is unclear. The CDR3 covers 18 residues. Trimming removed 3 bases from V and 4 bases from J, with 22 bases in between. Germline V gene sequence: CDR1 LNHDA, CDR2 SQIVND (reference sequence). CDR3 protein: CASSITGRARVANQPQHF. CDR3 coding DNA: TGTGCCAGTAGTATTACCGGGAGAGCACGGGTTGCAAATCAGCCCCAGCATTTT.

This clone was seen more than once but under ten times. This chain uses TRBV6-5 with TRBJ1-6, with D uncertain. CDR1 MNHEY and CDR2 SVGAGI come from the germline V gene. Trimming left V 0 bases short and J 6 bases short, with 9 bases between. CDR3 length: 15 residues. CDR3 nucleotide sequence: TGTGCCAGCAGTTACTCAACCCTTAGTAATTCACCCCTCCACTTT. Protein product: CASSYSTLSNSPLHF.

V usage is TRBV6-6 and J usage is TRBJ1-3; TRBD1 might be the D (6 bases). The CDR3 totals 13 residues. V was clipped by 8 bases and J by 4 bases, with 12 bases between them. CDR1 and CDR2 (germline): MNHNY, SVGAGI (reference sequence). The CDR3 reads CASLRGRGNTIYF. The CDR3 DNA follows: TGTGCCAGCTTGCGGGGGCGAGGAAACACCATATATTTT.

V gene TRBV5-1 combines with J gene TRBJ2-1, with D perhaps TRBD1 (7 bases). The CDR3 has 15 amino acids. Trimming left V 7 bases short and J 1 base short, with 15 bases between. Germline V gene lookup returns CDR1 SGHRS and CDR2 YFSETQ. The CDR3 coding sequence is TGCGCCAGCCGGGATCAGGGGGGATCCTACAATGAGCAGTTCTTC. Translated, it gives CASRDQGGSYNEQFF.

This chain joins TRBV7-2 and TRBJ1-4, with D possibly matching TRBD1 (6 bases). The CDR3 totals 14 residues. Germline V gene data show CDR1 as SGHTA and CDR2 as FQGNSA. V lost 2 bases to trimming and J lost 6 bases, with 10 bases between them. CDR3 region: CASSLQGLDEKLFF. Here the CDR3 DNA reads TGTGCCAGCAGCTTACAGGGGCTGGATGAAAAACTGTTTTTT.

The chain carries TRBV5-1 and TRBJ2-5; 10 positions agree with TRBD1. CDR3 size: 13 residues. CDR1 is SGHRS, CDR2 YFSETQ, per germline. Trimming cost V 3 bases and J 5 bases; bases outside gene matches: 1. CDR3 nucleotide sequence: TGCGCCAGCAGCTCGGGACAGGGGGAGACCCAGTACTTC. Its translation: CASSSGQGETQYF.

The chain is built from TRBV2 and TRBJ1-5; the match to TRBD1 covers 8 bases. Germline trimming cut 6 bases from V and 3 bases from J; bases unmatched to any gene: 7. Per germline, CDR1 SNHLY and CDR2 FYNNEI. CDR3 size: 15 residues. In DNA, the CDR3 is TGTGCCAGCAGCGACAGGGGCCGGATCAATCAGCCCCAGCATTTT. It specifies CASSDRGRINQPQHF.

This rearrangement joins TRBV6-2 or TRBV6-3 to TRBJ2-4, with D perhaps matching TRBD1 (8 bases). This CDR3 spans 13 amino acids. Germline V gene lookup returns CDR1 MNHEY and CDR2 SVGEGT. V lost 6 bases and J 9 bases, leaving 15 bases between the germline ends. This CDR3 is CASRPTGGGIQYF. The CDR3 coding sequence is TGTGCCAGCAGACCTACAGGGGGGGGCATTCAGTACTTC.

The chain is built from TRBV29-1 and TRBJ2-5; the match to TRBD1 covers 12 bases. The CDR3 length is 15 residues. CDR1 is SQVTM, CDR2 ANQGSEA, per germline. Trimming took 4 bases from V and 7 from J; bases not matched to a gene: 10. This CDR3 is CSVVGGGQGAGTQYF. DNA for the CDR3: TGCAGCGTTGTTGGAGGGGGACAGGGGGCAGGGACCCAGTACTTC.

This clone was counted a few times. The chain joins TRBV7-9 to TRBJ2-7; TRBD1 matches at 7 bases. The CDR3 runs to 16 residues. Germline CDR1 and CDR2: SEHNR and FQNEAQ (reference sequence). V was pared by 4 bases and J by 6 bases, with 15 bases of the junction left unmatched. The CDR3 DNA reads TGTGCCAGCAGCTCCCGTCAACAGGGGAGAGTGTTCGAGCAGTACTTC. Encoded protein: CASSSRQQGRVFEQYF. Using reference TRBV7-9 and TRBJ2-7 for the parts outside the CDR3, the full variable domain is DTGVSQNPRHKITKRGQNVTFRCDPISEHNRLYWYRQTLGQGPEFLTYFQNEAQLEKSRLLSDRFSAERPKGSFSTLEIQRTEQGDSAMYLCASSSRQQGRVFEQYFGPGTRLTVT.

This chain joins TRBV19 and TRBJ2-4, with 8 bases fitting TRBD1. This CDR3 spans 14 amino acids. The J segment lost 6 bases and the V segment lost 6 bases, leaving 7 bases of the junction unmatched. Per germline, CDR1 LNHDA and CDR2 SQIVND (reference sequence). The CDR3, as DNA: TGTGCCAGTAGCCAACGCGGACAGGGAAACATTCAGTACTTC. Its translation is CASSQRGQGNIQYF.

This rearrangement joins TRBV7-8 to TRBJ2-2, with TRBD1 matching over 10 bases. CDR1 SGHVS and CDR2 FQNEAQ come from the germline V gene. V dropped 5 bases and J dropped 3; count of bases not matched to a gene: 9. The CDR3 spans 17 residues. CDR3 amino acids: CASSAPTGGYDTGELFF. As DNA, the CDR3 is TGTGCCAGCAGCGCGCCGACAGGGGGCTACGACACCGGGGAGCTGTTTTTT. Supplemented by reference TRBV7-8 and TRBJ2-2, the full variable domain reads GAGVSQSPRYKVAKRGQDVALRCDPISGHVSLFWYQQALGQGPEFLTYFQNEAQLDKSGLPSDRFFAERPEGSVSTLKIQRTQQEDSAVYLCASSAPTGGYDTGELFFGEGSRLTVL.

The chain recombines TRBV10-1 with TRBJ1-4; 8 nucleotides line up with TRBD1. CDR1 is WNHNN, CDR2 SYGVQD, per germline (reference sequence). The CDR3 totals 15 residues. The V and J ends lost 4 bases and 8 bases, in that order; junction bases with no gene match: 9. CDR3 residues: CASSAARGLGEKLFF. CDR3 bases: TGCGCCAGCAGTGCTGCCAGGGGGCTCGGAGAAAAACTGTTTTTT.

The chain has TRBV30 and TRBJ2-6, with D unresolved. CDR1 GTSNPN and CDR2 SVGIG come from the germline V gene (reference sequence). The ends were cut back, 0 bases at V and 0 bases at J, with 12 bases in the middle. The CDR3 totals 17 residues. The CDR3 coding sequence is TGTGCCTGGAGTGTATGGCAGGCCAGCTCTGGGGCCAACGTCCTGACTTTC. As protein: CAWSVWQASSGANVLTF.

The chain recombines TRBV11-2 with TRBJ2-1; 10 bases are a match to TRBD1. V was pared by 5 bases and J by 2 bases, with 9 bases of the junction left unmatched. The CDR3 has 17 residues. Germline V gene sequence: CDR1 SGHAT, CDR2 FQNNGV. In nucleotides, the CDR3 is TGTGCCAGCAGCCCATTGATTGGACAGGGGGCCTACAATGAGCAGTTCTTC. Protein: CASSPLIGQGAYNEQFF.

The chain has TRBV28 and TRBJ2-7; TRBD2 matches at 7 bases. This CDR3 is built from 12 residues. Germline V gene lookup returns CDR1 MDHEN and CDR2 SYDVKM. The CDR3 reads CATRGENYEQYF. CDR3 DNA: TGTGCAACCCGGGGGGAGAACTACGAGCAGTACTTC.